These 27 T cell receptor beta chains were sequenced from one sample in a study of blood T cell repertoires in COVID-19. Produced via immunoSEQ multiplex PCR; TCRdb's table is partial and in-frame only. The repertoire holds around 230,000 clones, around 84% seen once, with under 14% in the top ten. Sequenced input: peripheral blood. Receptors were obtained from a man in his fifties or sixties with COVID-19, enrolled during active disease.

There are a few counts of this clone. The V gene is TRBV6-6, the J gene TRBJ2-7, with 7 bases identical to TRBD2. CDR1 MNHNY and CDR2 SVGAGI come from the germline V gene (reference sequence). V trimming: 2 bases; J trimming: 2 bases; junction bases outside the gene matches: 3. This CDR3 comprises 14 residues. As DNA, the CDR3 is TGTGCCAGCAGTTACGGGACTAAAGCCTACGAGCAGTACTTC. Translation: CASSYGTKAYEQYF.

CDR3 amino acids: CASSWGTTGELFF. Here the CDR3 DNA reads TGTGCCAGTAGTTGGGGCACCACCGGGGAGCTGTTTTTT. V is TRBV19 and J is TRBJ2-2; tentatively, D is TRBD1 (5 bases). V dropped 5 bases and J dropped 4 bases, with 8 bases sitting between them. The CDR3 is 13 amino acids. Germline V gene sequence: CDR1 LNHDA, CDR2 SQIVND (reference sequence).

Written as DNA, the CDR3 is TGCAGCGTTGGGTCAGGGGTAGGCGAGCAGTACTTC. Its protein is CSVGSGVGEQYF. The rearrangement joins TRBV29-1 to TRBJ2-7, with D perhaps matching TRBD1 (6 bases). The CDR3 contains 12 residues. Per germline, CDR1 SQVTM and CDR2 ANQGSEA. Trimming cost V 4 bases and J 6 bases, with 13 bases left between them.

V gene TRBV28 combines with J gene TRBJ2-7; 7 bases are shared with TRBD2. J gave up 2 bases and V 2 bases, and 6 bases lay outside the gene matches. Germline loops: CDR1 MDHEN, CDR2 SYDVKM. The CDR3 runs 15 residues. The CDR3 protein is CASSLDQRGPYEQYF. Here the CDR3 DNA reads TGTGCCAGCAGTTTAGACCAGCGGGGACCCTACGAGCAGTACTTC.

V gene TRBV29-1 combines with J gene TRBJ2-7, with 7 bases matching TRBD1. CDR3 length equals 14 residues. Germline CDR1 SQVTM, CDR2 ANQGSEA. J gave up 5 bases and V 1 base, and 8 bases lay outside the gene matches. In nucleotides, the CDR3 is TGCAGCGTTGAAGGGACAGGTCACGGGGACGAGCAGTACTTC. It specifies CSVEGTGHGDEQYF.

V and J are TRBV6-5 and TRBJ2-7; 9 bases align to TRBD1. The V segment lost 8 bases and the J segment 6 bases; nucleotides outside the gene matches: 11. Germline CDR1 MNHEY, CDR2 SVGAGI. The CDR3 contains 14 residues. CDR3 DNA: TGTGCCAGCGTAGGACGGGACAGGGTAGGCGAGCAGTACTTC. Protein product: CASVGRDRVGEQYF.

The V gene is TRBV19, the J gene TRBJ1-5, with a weak D call TRBD1 (6 bases). Trimming took off 8 bases at V and 7 bases at J, with 15 bases between the two ends. The germline CDR1 and CDR2 sequences are LNHDA and SQIVND (reference sequence). The CDR3 is 13 amino acids. The CDR3 nucleotides are TGTGCCAGTGGCAGGACAGCCCGGCAGCCCCAGCATTTT. Translated, it gives CASGRTARQPQHF.

This clone has at least ten counts. The V gene is TRBV30, the J gene TRBJ1-3; the D is unclear. Trimming pared 0 bases from V and 9 bases from J, leaving 18 bases between. Germline CDR1 reads GTSNPN; CDR2 reads SVGIG (reference sequence). The CDR3 is 15 amino acids. This CDR3 reads CAWSVTKGEGSTIYF. The CDR3 DNA reads as TGTGCCTGGAGTGTAACGAAGGGTGAGGGCAGCACCATATATTTT.

The gene calls are TRBV28 and TRBJ1-5; 7 positions match TRBD1. This CDR3 has 12 amino acids. With V trimmed by 6 bases and J by 7 bases, 3 bases remained unmatched. In germline, CDR1 is MDHEN, CDR2 SYDVKM. CDR3 region: CASRTGIQPQHF. The CDR3 nucleotides are TGTGCCAGCAGGACAGGGATACAGCCCCAGCATTTT.

This clone was observed a single time. This sequence joins TRBV14 and TRBJ1-5; TRBD1 might be the D (5 bases). Trimming cost V 1 base and J 2 bases, with 6 bases left between them. Germline V CDR1 and CDR2: SGHDN, FVKESK. This CDR3 spans 14 amino acids. The CDR3 region is CASSQGGGNQPQHF. The CDR3 DNA reads TGTGCCAGCAGCCAAGGGGGCGGCAATCAGCCCCAGCATTTT.

This chain uses TRBV30 with TRBJ1-1; the match to TRBD1 covers 9 bases. There are 14 residues in the CDR3. With V trimmed by 5 bases and J by 5 bases, 9 bases remained unmatched. Germline assignment: CDR1 GTSNPN and CDR2 SVGIG (reference sequence). The CDR3 nucleotides are TGTGCCTGGGGACAGGGGATGAGTCAAACTGAAGCTTTCTTT. This sequence encodes CAWGQGMSQTEAFF.

The chain has TRBV10-3 and TRBJ2-3; TRBD2 aligns across 11 bases. The germline V gene encodes CDR1 ENHRY and CDR2 SYGVKD. The CDR3 runs 17 residues. V was clipped by 2 bases and J by 2 bases; unmatched bases: 6. The CDR3 coding sequence is TGTGCCATCAGTGAGAAGGCTAGCGGGGGGACCACAGATACGCAGTATTTT. This encodes CAISEKASGGTTDTQYF.

The chain carries TRBV20-1 and TRBJ2-7, with D possibly TRBD1 on 5 matching bases. Germline-derived CDR1 and CDR2 are DFQATT and SNEGSKA (reference sequence). This CDR3 is 16 amino acids long. V was shortened by 3 bases and J by 0 bases, with 18 bases between the two germline ends. The CDR3 reads CSASFPLTAISYEQYF. CDR3 in DNA: TGCAGTGCTAGTTTCCCCTTGACAGCGATCTCCTACGAGCAGTACTTC.

The chain carries TRBV18 and TRBJ1-4; no firm D call. Germline V gene lookup returns CDR1 KGHSH and CDR2 LQKENI. Trimming cost V 1 base and J 8 bases, with 11 bases left between them. The length of the CDR3 is 14 residues. CDR3 region: CASSPREVSEKLFF. In DNA form, the CDR3 reads TGTGCCAGCTCACCACGGGAGGTCAGCGAAAAACTGTTTTTT.

CDR3 in DNA: TGTGCCAGCAGCCAAGGCAAACTAGCGGGGGGACAGAGCTCCTACAATGAGCAGTTCTTC. This encodes CASSQGKLAGGQSSYNEQFF. The V call is TRBV4-2, the J call TRBJ2-1; 12 nucleotides match TRBD2. V was pared by 1 base and J by 0 bases, with 10 bases of the junction left unmatched. The CDR3 consists of 20 residues. CDR1 LGHNA and CDR2 YNFKEQ come from the germline V gene.

This clone is a singleton in its sample. The V call is TRBV3-1 (or the pseudogene TRBV3-2), the J call TRBJ2-5; weak D call: TRBD1 (5 bases). CDR3 length: 14 amino acids. The V and J ends lost 4 bases and 5 bases respectively, with 14 bases between them. Germline V gene lookup returns CDR1 LGHDT and CDR2 YNNKEL (reference sequence). DNA of the CDR3: TGTGCCAGCAGCCCTCCAGGGCGTCGGGAGACCCAGTACTTC. Its translation: CASSPPGRRETQYF.

The J gene is TRBJ2-2, the V gene TRBV6-4, with TRBD1 as a possible D gene (6 bases). Between the trimmed V and J ends, which lost 6 bases and 3 bases, there was a span of 11 bases. Germline V gives CDR1 MRHNA, CDR2 SNTAGT. The CDR3 extends over 14 amino acids. The CDR3: CASRQGDHTGELFF. CDR3 nucleotides: TGTGCCAGCAGACAGGGTGATCACACCGGGGAGCTGTTTTTT.

The chain links TRBV28 to TRBJ2-2; 10 bases fit TRBD1. With V trimmed by 6 bases and J by 6 bases, 7 bases remained unmatched. The length of the CDR3 is 15 residues. Germline V gene lookup returns CDR1 MDHEN and CDR2 SYDVKM. The CDR3 bases are TGTGCCAGCAGGACCGGGACAGGGGTCCCCGGGGAGCTGTTTTTT. This codes for CASRTGTGVPGELFF.

The chain is built from TRBV7-8 and TRBJ2-1, with D possibly TRBD2 on 6 matching bases. The CDR3 extends over 16 amino acids. Deletions cut 5 bases from V and 2 bases from J, with 16 bases between. Germline CDR1 reads SGHVS; CDR2 reads FQNEAQ. CDR3 in DNA: TGTGCCAGCAGCCCCCGGAGGGGACTGACCTACAATGAGCAGTTCTTC. It is translated as CASSPRRGLTYNEQFF.

The chain combines TRBV30 with TRBJ2-1; possible D gene TRBD1, 6 bases. Germline CDR1 is GTSNPN and CDR2 is SVGIG (reference sequence). The CDR3 has 13 amino acids. Trimming cost V 3 bases and J 3 bases, with 9 bases left between them. This CDR3 is CAWRGAVYNEQFF. The CDR3 nucleotides are TGTGCCTGGAGGGGGGCTGTCTACAATGAGCAGTTCTTC.

The rearrangement joins TRBV29-1 to TRBJ2-1, with 9 bases that match TRBD2. The CDR3 is made up of 18 amino acids. Trimming took 4 bases from V and 0 from J; bases not matched to a gene: 13. Germline values: CDR1 SQVTM, CDR2 ANQGSEA. The CDR3 loop reads CSVVLLAGKLPSYNEQFF. The CDR3 nucleotides are TGCAGCGTTGTTCTCCTAGCGGGAAAACTCCCCTCCTACAATGAGCAGTTCTTC.

The J gene is TRBJ2-5, the V gene TRBV27, with D perhaps matching TRBD2 (5 bases). This CDR3 region has 14 residues. The V gene's germline CDR1 is MNHEY and CDR2 SMNVEV (reference sequence). Trimming cost V 4 bases and J 0 bases, with 9 bases left between them. DNA of the CDR3: TGTGCCAGCAGTTATACTAGACACCAAGAGACCCAGTACTTC. Amino acids: CASSYTRHQETQYF.

The gene calls are TRBV6-2 or TRBV6-3 and TRBJ2-7; TRBD1 aligns across 7 bases. This CDR3 contains 16 residues. Germline V lookup: CDR1 MNHEY, CDR2 SVGEGT. Losses at the gene ends were 2 bases for V and 5 bases for J; bases not matched to a gene: 12. The CDR3 here is CASSYLPATGIDEQYF. The CDR3 bases are TGTGCCAGCAGTTACCTCCCTGCGACAGGGATTGACGAGCAGTACTTC.

This clone was recorded only once. The chain uses TRBV7-9 and TRBJ1-5, with TRBD1 matching 7 bases. The CDR3 runs 14 residues. Germline trimming cut 3 bases from V and 6 bases from J; bases unmatched to any gene: 5. Germline lookup yields CDR1 SEHNR and CDR2 FQNEAQ (reference sequence). The CDR3 nucleotides read TGTGCCAGCAGCTTGTTAGGGGGCTTTCAGCCCCAGCATTTT. Residues: CASSLLGGFQPQHF.

CDR3 coding DNA: TGTGCCAGCAGTTACCTCAGGGGTGAGCAGTTCTTC. It yields the protein CASSYLRGEQFF. V is TRBV6-6 and J is TRBJ2-1; tentative D call: TRBD1 (6 bases). Germline V gene sequence: CDR1 MNHNY, CDR2 SVGAGI (reference sequence). V was cut by 2 bases and J by 9 bases, with 8 bases left in between. The CDR3 runs to 12 residues.

The CDR3, as DNA: TGTGCCAGCAGCAACGGGGACAGGGCGCAGGGAGAGACCCAGTACTTC. Translating it yields CASSNGDRAQGETQYF. V usage is TRBV6-6 and J usage is TRBJ2-5, with 9 bases lining up with TRBD1. V was clipped by 6 bases and J by 4 bases; unmatched bases: 12. Germline V gives CDR1 MNHNY, CDR2 SVGAGI (reference sequence). The length of the CDR3 is 16 residues.

This chain uses TRBV27 with TRBJ1-2; TRBD1 matches at 7 bases. Trimming cost V 7 bases and J 2 bases; bases outside gene matches: 4. CDR1 MNHEY and CDR2 SMNVEV come from the germline V gene (reference sequence). The CDR3 extends over 13 amino acids. This CDR3 is CASKQQGNYGYTF. CDR3 bases: TGTGCCAGCAAGCAACAGGGGAACTATGGCTACACCTTC.